This T cell receptor (beta chain) is from a study of blood T cell repertoires in COVID-19 (dated by TCRdb to 2019 to 2021). Context from the whole study: Collaborator samples came from the United States, Italy and Spain and covered acute and convalescent phases of COVID-19. The material from the prospective study consisted of cDNA or gDNA derived from T cells, B-cell-depleted T cells, or PBMCs. Deeply sampled blood TCRbeta repertoires from subjects exposed to, actively infected with, or recovered from COVID-19 were included in the dataset. The repertoires were made available in a free public database intended to serve as a resource for research on the immune response to SARS-CoV-2. Samples were obtained from the ongoing ImmuneRACE study (first 160 participants) and from over a thousand subjects provided by 6 global collaborators. Sample metadata almost always included a de-identified subject ID, COVID-19 status, age in years and sex. HLA class I and class II types, where available, came from metadata supplied by the sample provider rather than from assay-based typing.

Enrolling through a virtual design, the prospective study's participants ranged in age from roughly 18 to 89 years and lived across 20 to 25 United States geographic areas. In the prospective study, cohorts were assigned on the basis of participant-reported clinical history obtained from a screening survey and a study questionnaire. Mobile phlebotomists in the prospective study collected whole blood, serum and a nasopharyngeal or oropharyngeal swab from every participant. Participants in the prospective study had the option to provide additional blood draws and questionnaires over a roughly 2-month period. Before DNA extraction, prospective study blood samples were shipped either frozen or at room temperature. Relative to germline, V is 3 bases shorter and J is 2 bases shorter, with 10 bases between their ends. Taken from the germline V gene, the CDR1 and CDR2 loops are LGHNA and YNFKEQ. The CDR3 has 15 amino acids, counting the end cysteine and phenylalanine. Kept here is only the CDR3 DNA, which spans 45 bases and is read in frame from base 1.

Overall study outcomes, separate from this receptor: The amount of clinical and demographic metadata varied by source and participant and was provided uncurated.

A note on this clone: It lacks a known antigen. The record has no base qualities; no much larger clone is one base away.

TCRbeta CDR3 regions were amplified from genomic DNA by means of the immunoSEQ Assay, a bias-controlled multiplex PCR. Turning to the authors' computational methods: Within the assay, amplification of reference gene primers was used to estimate how many nucleated cells each sample contained. To quantify the absolute abundance of each unique TCRbeta CDR3 rearrangement, sequence reads were collapsed and filtered. For each sample, productive Simpson clonality was calculated as the square root of Simpson's diversity index over productive rearrangements. The table was pulled from immuneACCESS by TCRdb, which kept in-frame rearrangements only. Such tables lose some clones; where checked, under half of the loss comes from unresolved V genes, and the rest has no known cause. That table gives V, J and clone size, and the DNA gave D and trimming. The sample table lists fewer than 200,000 clones, 81% of them with a count of one. Around 5.3% of the sample belongs to the ten largest clones.

This sequence uses TRBV4-2 and TRBJ1-4, with the D gene uncertain. This TCR was sampled from a woman between 40 and 55 years old with acute COVID-19. The sequencing sample was made of PBMCs or T cells enriched from blood (not recorded which). The CDR3 here reads CASSQPLETNEKLFF. The DNA is TGTGCCAGCAGCCAGCCCCTGGAGACTAATGAAAAACTGTTTTTT.